The source of this T cell receptor beta chain is a study of T cells after yellow fever vaccination. Study-level findings and limits: Overlap between CD4 and CD8 compartments was detected for a small share of clonotypes.

MiXCR was run by TCRdb on the 5' RACE reads, yielding one entry per CDR3 protein. The sample carries about 360,000 distinct CDR3 sequences, 6.2% recorded once. This clonotype was seen a handful of times. Its specificity is not known. The germline CDR1 and CDR2 sequences are SGHRS and YFSETQ. The V segment lost 5 bases and the J segment 7 bases; nucleotides outside the gene matches: 6. The CDR3 sequence is 13 residues long. The sample in question was PBMCs, obtained 5 days after the yellow fever booster vaccination. The chain employs TRBV5-1 and TRBJ2-7, with TRBD2 identical over 10 bases. The sequence was obtained from a man younger than 40 who received the YFV17D yellow fever vaccine. CDR3 nucleotide sequence: TGCGCCAGCAGTCTAGCGGGAGTAAGGGAGCAGTACTTC. Protein: CASSLAGVREQYF.